One sample yielded the 19 T cell receptor beta chains listed below, sequenced in a study of cytomegalovirus exposure and HLA in healthy donors. Vbeta (60) and Jbeta (13) primers were used in the PCR. The method was immunoSEQ multiplex PCR; TCRdb's version includes in-frame clones alone and lacks a portion of them. The sample contains tens of thousands of clones, approximately 70% of which appear only once. The material sequenced was PBMCs. All receptors come from a man aged 40-50 years in good health and CMV-seropositive.

This clone has just a few counts. This sequence joins TRBV5-1 and TRBJ2-2; D call uncertain. Germline loops: CDR1 SGHRS, CDR2 YFSETQ. This CDR3 contains 13 residues. V lost 0 bases and J 6 bases, leaving 6 bases between the germline ends. This chain's CDR3 is CASSLDFSGELFF. In DNA, the CDR3 is TGCGCCAGCAGCTTGGATTTCTCCGGGGAGCTGTTTTTT.

This clone was found a few times. V is TRBV2 and J is TRBJ1-1; TRBD1 matches 7 bases. V shed 7 bases and J 0 bases; nucleotides not matched to a gene: 2. The CDR3 is made up of 13 amino acids. The germline CDR1 and CDR2 sequences are SNHLY and FYNNEI. CDR3 sequence: CASKQGMNTEAFF. CDR3 coding DNA: TGTGCCAGCAAACAGGGGATGAACACTGAAGCTTTCTTT. Together with reference TRBV2 and TRBJ1-1, the CDR3 gives the full variable domain: EPEVTQTPSHQVTQMGQEVILRCVPISNHLYFYWYRQILGQKVEFLVSFYNNEISEKSEIFDDQFSVERPDGSNFTLKIRSTKLEDSAMYFCASKQGMNTEAFFGQGTRLTVV.

This clone was seen a handful of times. The chain recombines TRBV30 with TRBJ2-5, with 13 nucleotides matching TRBD2. This CDR3 has 14 amino acids. Germline CDR1 and CDR2: GTSNPN and SVGIG (reference sequence). Trimming took 6 bases from V and 5 from J; bases not matched to a gene: 6. The chain's CDR3 is CACSLAGGRETQYF. The CDR3 DNA reads as TGTGCCTGCTCACTAGCGGGGGGGCGCGAGACCCAGTACTTC.

This chain joins TRBV2 and TRBJ2-3, with D unclear. Germline V gene sequence: CDR1 SNHLY, CDR2 FYNNEI. Trimming removed 4 bases at V and 0 bases at J, with 8 bases between. This CDR3 is built from 14 residues. CDR3 loop: CASSVMASTDTQYF. CDR3 sequence (DNA): TGTGCCAGCAGTGTTATGGCTAGCACAGATACGCAGTATTTT.

The DNA for the CDR3 is TGTGCCAGCAGCGTAGGGAGGGCGAACACCGGGGAGCTGTTTTTT. Protein sequence: CASSVGRANTGELFF. J is TRBJ2-2 and V is TRBV9; D may be TRBD2 (6 bases). CDR3 length: 15 residues. The germline V gene has CDR1 SGDLS and CDR2 YYNGEE. Trimming left V 0 bases short and J 0 bases short, with 6 bases between.

The V call is TRBV19, the J call TRBJ1-1; D is unresolved. Germline CDR1 reads LNHDA; CDR2 reads SQIVND (reference sequence). Trimming shortened V by 0 bases and J by 2 bases, and 4 bases separated the two germline ends. The CDR3 loop spans 13 amino acids. The CDR3 sequence: CASSIDLNTEAFF. In DNA form, the CDR3 reads TGTGCCAGTAGTATAGACTTAAACACTGAAGCTTTCTTT.

This clone has only a few counts. The gene calls are TRBV5-8 and TRBJ2-1, with 7 bases lining up with TRBD1. Germline CDR1 is SGHTS and CDR2 is YDEGEE. This CDR3 comprises 15 residues. Trimming removed 0 bases from V and 5 bases from J; junction bases left unmatched: 5. The CDR3 reads CASSLEGQSHNEQFF. In DNA form, the CDR3 reads TGTGCCAGCAGCTTGGAGGGACAGAGTCACAATGAGCAGTTCTTC.

To note about this clone: The sample has other DNA sequences that encode this CDR3 too. J is TRBJ2-7 and V is TRBV7-2, with D unresolved. The CDR3 extends over 14 amino acids. Germline values: CDR1 SGHTA, CDR2 FQGNSA. V shed 5 bases and J shed 6 bases, with 17 bases lying between them. The CDR3 reads CASSQGGSLGEQYF. The CDR3 nucleotides read TGTGCCAGCAGCCAAGGCGGTAGCCTCGGCGAGCAGTACTTC.

The chain joins TRBV19 to TRBJ2-7; 10 bases map to TRBD1. V gave up 5 bases and J gave up 1 base; unmatched junction bases: 8. The CDR3 covers 16 residues. Looked up from germline, CDR1 is LNHDA and CDR2 is SQIVND (reference sequence). CDR3 DNA sequence: TGTGCCAGTAGTGTAACGACAGGGGGCGAGTCCTACGAGCAGTACTTC. The encoded protein is CASSVTTGGESYEQYF. The whole variable domain, remainder taken from reference TRBV19 and TRBJ2-7, is DGGITQSPKYLFRKEGQNVTLSCEQNLNHDAMYWYRQDPGQGLRLIYYSQIVNDFQKGDIAEGYSVSREKKESFPLTVTSAQKNPTAFYLCASSVTTGGESYEQYFGPGTRLTVT.

CDR3 nucleotides: TGCGCCAGCAGCTTGCTACAGGGGTCTAACTATGGCTACACCTTC. Its translation is CASSLLQGSNYGYTF. V gene TRBV5-1 combines with J gene TRBJ1-2; TRBD1 aligns across 7 bases. CDR1 is SGHRS and CDR2 is YFSETQ in the germline V gene. The CDR3 totals 15 residues. V shed 1 base, J shed 0 bases, and the junction held 3 bases outside the gene matches.

A single count supports this clone. This chain links TRBV6-5 with TRBJ2-5; 9 nucleotides align to TRBD2. Germline-derived CDR1 and CDR2 are MNHEY and SVGAGI. The V segment lost 0 bases and the J segment 5 bases; nucleotides outside the gene matches: 4. This CDR3 spans 15 amino acids. The CDR3 loop is CASSYSAGGRETQYF. CDR3 in DNA: TGTGCCAGCAGTTACTCCGCGGGGGGGCGTGAGACCCAGTACTTC.

The rearrangement joins TRBV19 to TRBJ2-6, with a tentative D call TRBD1 (5 bases). The germline V and J ends were trimmed by 6 bases and 4 bases, with 10 bases remaining between them. Per the germline V gene, CDR1 is LNHDA and CDR2 is SQIVND (reference sequence). The CDR3 runs 14 residues. The CDR3 region has the DNA TGTGCCAGTAGGTCCAGGGTAGGGGCCAACGTCCTGACTTTC. Amino acid sequence: CASRSRVGANVLTF. Complete variable domain (other parts from reference TRBV19 and TRBJ2-6): DGGITQSPKYLFRKEGQNVTLSCEQNLNHDAMYWYRQDPGQGLRLIYYSQIVNDFQKGDIAEGYSVSREKKESFPLTVTSAQKNPTAFYLCASRSRVGANVLTFGAGSRLTVL.

The V gene is TRBV6-6, the J gene TRBJ1-2, with 9 bases aligning to TRBD1. Germline lookup yields CDR1 MNHNY and CDR2 SVGAGI (reference sequence). V was pared by 6 bases and J by 6 bases, with 2 bases of the junction left unmatched. CDR3 length: 12 amino acids. CDR3 sequence (DNA): TGTGCCAGCAGCTACAGGGGGCATGGCTACACCTTC. The encoded protein is CASSYRGHGYTF.

V and J are TRBV9 and TRBJ1-1; TRBD1 might be the D (5 bases). The CDR3 loop spans 14 amino acids. Germline V gene sequence: CDR1 SGDLS, CDR2 YYNGEE. Deletions cut 0 bases from V and 0 bases from J, with 6 bases between. CDR3 amino acids: CASSVGTLNTEAFF. CDR3 coding DNA: TGTGCCAGCAGCGTAGGGACATTGAACACTGAAGCTTTCTTT. Looking up the rest from reference TRBV9 and TRBJ1-1 gives the full variable domain: DSGVTQTPKHLITATGQRVTLRCSPRSGDLSVYWYQQSLDQGLQFLIQYYNGEERAKGNILERFSAQQFPDLHSELNLSSLELGDSALYFCASSVGTLNTEAFFGQGTRLTVV.

This chain joins TRBV4-1 and TRBJ1-3; possibly TRBD1 for D (5 bases). Germline assignment: CDR1 MGHRA and CDR2 YSYEKL. V shed 1 base and J shed 3 bases, with 13 bases lying between them. The CDR3 sequence is 16 residues long. The CDR3 sequence: CASSQVAGQSGNTIYF. DNA of the CDR3: TGCGCCAGCAGCCAAGTCGCGGGGCAGAGTGGAAACACCATATATTTT.

The chain carries TRBV7-9 and TRBJ1-2, with a weak D call TRBD1 (6 bases). V was cut by 2 bases and J by 9 bases, with 19 bases left in between. Germline CDR1 reads SEHNR; CDR2 reads FQNEAQ (reference sequence). The CDR3 extends over 15 amino acids. The CDR3 bases are TGTGCCAGCAGCTTAAAACGGAACAGGGATACAAGCTACACCTTC. Translated: CASSLKRNRDTSYTF.

The chain has TRBV5-1 and TRBJ1-1; D unclear. V dropped 4 bases and J dropped 1 base, with 8 bases sitting between them. This CDR3 comprises 13 residues. The germline CDR1 and CDR2 sequences are SGHRS and YFSETQ. This CDR3 reads CASSASRNTEAFF. Written as DNA, the CDR3 is TGCGCCAGCAGCGCATCGAGGAACACTGAAGCTTTCTTT. Complete variable domain (other parts from reference TRBV5-1 and TRBJ1-1): KAGVTQTPRYLIKTRGQQVTLSCSPISGHRSVSWYQQTPGQGLQFLFEYFSETQRNKGNFPGRFSGRQFSNSRSEMNVSTLELGDSALYLCASSASRNTEAFFGQGTRLTVV.

The chain employs TRBV28 and TRBJ1-5; D not certain. Germline V gene sequence: CDR1 MDHEN, CDR2 SYDVKM. Trimming stripped 6 bases from V and 1 base from J, with 10 bases between. The CDR3 spans 14 residues. The DNA for the CDR3 is TGTGCCAGCAGCTTACTCGGGAGCAATCAGCCCCAGCATTTT. Translation: CASSLLGSNQPQHF. Full variable domain (outside the CDR3, taken from reference TRBV28 and TRBJ1-5): DVKVTQSSRYLVKRTGEKVFLECVQDMDHENMFWYRQDPGLGLRLIYFSYDVKMKEKGDIPEGYSVSREKKERFSLILESASTNQTSMYLCASSLLGSNQPQHFGDGTRLSIL.

The chain recombines TRBV2 with TRBJ1-2, with D uncertain. Per the germline V gene, CDR1 is SNHLY and CDR2 is FYNNEI. Trimming took off 4 bases at V and 8 bases at J, with 11 bases between the two ends. This CDR3 spans 12 amino acids. CDR3 residues: CASSVHSRGYTF. CDR3 nucleotide sequence: TGTGCCAGCAGTGTTCACTCCCGAGGCTACACCTTC.